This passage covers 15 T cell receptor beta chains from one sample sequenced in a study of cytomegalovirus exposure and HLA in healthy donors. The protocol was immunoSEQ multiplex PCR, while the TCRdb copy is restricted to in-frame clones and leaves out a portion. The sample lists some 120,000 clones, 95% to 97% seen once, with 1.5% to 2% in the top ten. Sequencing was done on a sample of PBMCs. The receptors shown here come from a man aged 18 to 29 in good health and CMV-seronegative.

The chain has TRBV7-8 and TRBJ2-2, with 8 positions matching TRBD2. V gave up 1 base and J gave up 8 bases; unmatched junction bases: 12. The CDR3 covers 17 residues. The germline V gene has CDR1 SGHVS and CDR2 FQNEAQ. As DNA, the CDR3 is TGTGCCAGCAGCTTAGGAGGAGCGGGAGCATTCATAGGGGAGCTGTTTTTT. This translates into CASSLGGAGAFIGELFF.

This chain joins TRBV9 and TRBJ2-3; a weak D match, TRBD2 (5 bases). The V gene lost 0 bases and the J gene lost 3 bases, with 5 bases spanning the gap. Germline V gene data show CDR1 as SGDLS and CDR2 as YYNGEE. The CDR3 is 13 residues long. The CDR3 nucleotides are TGTGCCAGCAGCGTAGGGGAGACAGATACGCAGTATTTT. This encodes CASSVGETDTQYF.

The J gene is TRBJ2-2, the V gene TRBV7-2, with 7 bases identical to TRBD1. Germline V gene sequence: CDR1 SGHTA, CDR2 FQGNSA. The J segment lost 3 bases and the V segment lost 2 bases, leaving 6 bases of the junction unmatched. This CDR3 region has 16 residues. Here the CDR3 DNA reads TGTGCCAGCAGCTTAAGGGACAGATACTACACCGGGGAGCTGTTTTTT. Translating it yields CASSLRDRYYTGELFF. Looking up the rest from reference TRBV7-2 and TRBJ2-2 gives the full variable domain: GAGVSQSPSNKVTEKGKDVELRCDPISGHTALYWYRQSLGQGLEFLIYFQGNSAPDKSGLPSDRFSAERTGGSVSTLTIQRTQQEDSAVYLCASSLRDRYYTGELFFGEGSRLTVL.

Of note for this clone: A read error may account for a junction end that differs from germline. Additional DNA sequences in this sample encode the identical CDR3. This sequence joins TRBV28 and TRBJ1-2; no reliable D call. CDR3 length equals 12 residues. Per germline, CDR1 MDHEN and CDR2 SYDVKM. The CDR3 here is CASTLGSYGYTF. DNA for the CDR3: TGTGCCAGCACCCTGGGCAGCTATGGCTACACCTTT.

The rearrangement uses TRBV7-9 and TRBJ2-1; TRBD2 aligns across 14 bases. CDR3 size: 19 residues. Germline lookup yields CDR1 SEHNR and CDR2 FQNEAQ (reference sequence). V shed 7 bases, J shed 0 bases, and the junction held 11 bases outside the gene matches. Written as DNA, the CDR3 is TGTGCCAGCACCTTGGGACAGGGGACTAGCGGGAGCTCCTACAATGAGCAGTTCTTC. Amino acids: CASTLGQGTSGSSYNEQFF.

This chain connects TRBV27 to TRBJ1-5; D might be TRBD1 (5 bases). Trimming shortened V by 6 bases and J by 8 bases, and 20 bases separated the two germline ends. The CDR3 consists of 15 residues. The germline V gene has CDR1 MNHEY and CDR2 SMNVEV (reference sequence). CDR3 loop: CASSALGASREPQHF. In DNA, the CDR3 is TGTGCCAGCAGCGCATTAGGGGCCTCCAGAGAGCCCCAGCATTTT.

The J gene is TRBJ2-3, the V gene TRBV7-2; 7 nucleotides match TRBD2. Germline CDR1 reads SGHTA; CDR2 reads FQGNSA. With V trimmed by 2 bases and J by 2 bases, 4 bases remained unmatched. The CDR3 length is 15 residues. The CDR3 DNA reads TGTGCCAGCAGCTTACAAGCGGGGATCACAGATACGCAGTATTTT. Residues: CASSLQAGITDTQYF.

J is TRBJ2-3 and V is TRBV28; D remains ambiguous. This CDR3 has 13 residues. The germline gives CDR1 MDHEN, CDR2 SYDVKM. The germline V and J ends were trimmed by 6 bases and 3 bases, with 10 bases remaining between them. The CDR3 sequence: CASSQAKTDTQYF. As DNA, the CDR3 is TGTGCCAGCAGCCAGGCGAAGACAGATACGCAGTATTTT.

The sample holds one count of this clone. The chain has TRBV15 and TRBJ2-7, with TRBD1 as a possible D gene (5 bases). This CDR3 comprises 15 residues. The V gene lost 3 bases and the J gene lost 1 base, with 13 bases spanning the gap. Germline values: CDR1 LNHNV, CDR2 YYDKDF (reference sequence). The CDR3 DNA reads TGTGCCACCAGCAGCACCAGGGCCCATTCCTACGAGCAGTACTTC. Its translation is CATSSTRAHSYEQYF.

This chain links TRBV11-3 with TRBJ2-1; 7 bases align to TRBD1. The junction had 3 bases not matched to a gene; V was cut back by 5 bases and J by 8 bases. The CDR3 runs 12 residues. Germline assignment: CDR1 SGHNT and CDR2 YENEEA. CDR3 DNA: TGTGCCAGCAGCCTCGACAGGGATGAGCAGTTCTTC. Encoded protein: CASSLDRDEQFF.

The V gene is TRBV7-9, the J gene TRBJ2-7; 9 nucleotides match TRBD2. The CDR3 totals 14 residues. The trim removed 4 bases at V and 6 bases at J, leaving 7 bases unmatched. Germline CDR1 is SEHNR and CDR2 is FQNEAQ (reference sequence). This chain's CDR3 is CASSYVAGVVEQYF. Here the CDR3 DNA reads TGTGCCAGCAGCTACGTAGCGGGAGTGGTCGAGCAGTACTTC.

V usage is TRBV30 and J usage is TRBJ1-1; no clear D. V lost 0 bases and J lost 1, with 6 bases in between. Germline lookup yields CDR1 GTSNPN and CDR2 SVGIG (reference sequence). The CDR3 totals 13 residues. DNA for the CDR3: TGTGCCTGGAGTGTAACCAGGAACACTGAAGCTTTCTTT. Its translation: CAWSVTRNTEAFF.

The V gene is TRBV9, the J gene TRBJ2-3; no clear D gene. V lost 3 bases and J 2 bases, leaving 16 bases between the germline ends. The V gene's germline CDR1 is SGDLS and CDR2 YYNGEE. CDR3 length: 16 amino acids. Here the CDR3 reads CASSASKRSATDTQYF. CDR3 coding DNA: TGTGCCAGCAGCGCGTCGAAGAGGTCAGCCACAGATACGCAGTATTTT.

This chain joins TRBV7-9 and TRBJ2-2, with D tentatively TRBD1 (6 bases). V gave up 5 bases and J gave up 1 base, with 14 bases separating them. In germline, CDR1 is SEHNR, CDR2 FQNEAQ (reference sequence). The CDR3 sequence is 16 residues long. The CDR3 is CASSPETGQNTGELFF. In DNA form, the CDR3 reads TGTGCCAGCAGCCCGGAGACAGGACAGAACACCGGGGAGCTGTTTTTT.

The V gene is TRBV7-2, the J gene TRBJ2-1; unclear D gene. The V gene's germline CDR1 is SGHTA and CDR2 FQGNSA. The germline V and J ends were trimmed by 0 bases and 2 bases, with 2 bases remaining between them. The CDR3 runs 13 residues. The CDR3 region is CASSLAAYNEQFF. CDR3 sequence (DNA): TGTGCCAGCAGCTTAGCCGCCTACAATGAGCAGTTCTTC.